One and the same sample provided the 28 T cell receptor beta chains below, sequenced in a study of blood T cell repertoires in COVID-19. Sequencing was performed with immunoSEQ multiplex PCR; in TCRdb, only in-frame clones are kept and a portion is missing. The sample yields over 350,000 clones, roughly 90% seen once. The sequencing input was peripheral blood. The receptors were gathered from a woman aged 25 to 45 with acute or convalescent COVID-19.

This clone was observed a single time. The chain joins TRBV18 to TRBJ2-7; TRBD1 matches at 10 bases. V was clipped by 2 bases and J by 7 bases; unmatched bases: 8. The CDR3 has 15 amino acids. Germline V gene lookup returns CDR1 KGHSH and CDR2 LQKENI. CDR3 nucleotides: TGTGCCAGCTCACCAAACGGACAGGGGGTCGGGGAGCAGTACTTC. Its protein is CASSPNGQGVGEQYF.

The chain recombines TRBV11-3 with TRBJ2-7, with a possible D match to TRBD1 (7 bases). Germline-derived CDR1 and CDR2 are SGHNT and YENEEA. The CDR3 has 15 residues. V gave up 0 bases and J gave up 6 bases, with 15 bases separating them. The CDR3 region is CASSLDSTGRSEQYF. In DNA form, the CDR3 reads TGTGCCAGCAGCTTAGATTCGACAGGGAGGAGCGAGCAGTACTTC.

The rearrangement uses TRBV29-1 and TRBJ1-5; 7 bases match TRBD1. The CDR3 consists of 13 residues. V lost 7 bases and J lost 3; bases outside the gene matches: 6. CDR1 and CDR2 (germline): SQVTM, ANQGSEA. CDR3 region: CSARDSTNQPQHF. The CDR3 DNA follows: TGCAGCGCTAGGGACAGTACCAATCAGCCCCAGCATTTT. The full variable domain, in which reference TRBV29-1 and TRBJ1-5 provide the parts outside the CDR3, is SAVISQKPSRDICQRGTSLTIQCQVDSQVTMMFWYRQQPGQSLTLIATANQGSEATYESGFVIDKFPISRPNLTFSTLTVSNMSPEDSSIYLCSARDSTNQPQHFGDGTRLSIL.

This chain joins TRBV19 and TRBJ1-1; D not certain. Germline CDR1 is LNHDA and CDR2 is SQIVND (reference sequence). Trimming shortened V by 3 bases and J by 5 bases, and 10 bases separated the two germline ends. The CDR3 length is 13 residues. The CDR3 sequence: CASSIDIATEAFF. Here the CDR3 DNA reads TGTGCCAGTAGTATCGATATCGCGACTGAAGCTTTCTTT.

The chain joins TRBV2 to TRBJ1-5; a weak D match, TRBD1 (6 bases). The V gene's germline CDR1 is SNHLY and CDR2 FYNNEI. With 6 bases removed from V and 7 bases from J, the gap between germline ends came to 16 bases. The CDR3 has 14 amino acids. CDR3 in DNA: TGTGCCAGCAGCTTACAGGGAAGTGAGCAGCCCCAGCATTTT. Translated, it gives CASSLQGSEQPQHF.

V usage is TRBV9 and J usage is TRBJ2-1; TRBD2 matches at 8 bases. Unmatched junction bases numbered 7, after V lost 4 bases and J lost 1 base. The CDR3 is made up of 16 amino acids. Germline loops: CDR1 SGDLS, CDR2 YYNGEE. This CDR3 reads CASSLRIAGSYNEQFF. The DNA of the CDR3 is TGTGCCAGCAGCCTCCGTATAGCGGGGTCCTACAATGAGCAGTTCTTC.

The chain couples TRBV7-3 to TRBJ2-7, with D possibly being TRBD1 (6 bases). The V end lost 0 bases, the J end lost 2 bases, and 8 bases lay between the germline ends. This CDR3 region has 14 residues. The germline V gene has CDR1 SGHTA and CDR2 FQGTGA. CDR3 protein: CASSLTGGAYEQYF. Written as DNA, the CDR3 is TGTGCCAGCAGCTTAACAGGGGGAGCCTACGAGCAGTACTTC. The full variable domain, completed using reference TRBV7-3 and TRBJ2-7, is GAGVSQTPSNKVTEKGKYVELRCDPISGHTALYWYRQSLGQGPEFLIYFQGTGAADDSGLPNDRFFAVRPEGSVSTLKIQRTERGDSAVYLCASSLTGGAYEQYFGPGTRLTVT.

The chain carries TRBV30 and TRBJ2-7; possible D gene TRBD2, 6 bases. The CDR3 consists of 13 residues. With 5 bases removed from V and 9 bases from J, the gap between germline ends came to 20 bases. Germline V gene data show CDR1 as GTSNPN and CDR2 as SVGIG (reference sequence). The CDR3 is CAWGRAGRLGQYF. DNA of the CDR3: TGTGCCTGGGGCCGGGCGGGGAGGCTCGGGCAGTACTTC.

The chain carries TRBV5-1 and TRBJ2-1; weak D call: TRBD1 (6 bases). Germline V gives CDR1 SGHRS, CDR2 YFSETQ. The CDR3 has 13 residues. Trimming cost V 1 base and J 8 bases, with 10 bases left between them. The CDR3 DNA reads TGCGCCAGCAGCTTGTCTAGGGGGTATGAGCAGTTCTTC. Amino acids: CASSLSRGYEQFF.

The chain carries TRBV29-1 and TRBJ2-1, with 8 nucleotides matching TRBD2. Germline assignment: CDR1 SQVTM and CDR2 ANQGSEA. Trimming removed 5 bases from V and 7 bases from J; junction bases left unmatched: 10. The CDR3 consists of 14 residues. CDR3: CSVQGSGGGNEQFF. The DNA of the CDR3 is TGCAGCGTTCAAGGGAGCGGGGGCGGGAATGAGCAGTTCTTC.

This chain uses TRBV9 with TRBJ2-1, with a tentative D call TRBD2 (7 bases). V was pared by 2 bases and J by 2 bases, with 11 bases between. Germline V gene lookup returns CDR1 SGDLS and CDR2 YYNGEE. This CDR3 is 15 amino acids long. Here the CDR3 DNA reads TGTGCCAGCAGCGTTTCGGGGGGCCCCTACAATGAGCAGTTCTTC. As protein: CASSVSGGPYNEQFF.

This chain links TRBV9 with TRBJ2-3; D might be TRBD1 (6 bases). In germline, CDR1 is SGDLS, CDR2 YYNGEE. The CDR3 loop spans 14 amino acids. Trimming cost V 0 bases and J 4 bases, with 9 bases left between them. CDR3 residues: CASSVVQGSDTQYF. The CDR3 nucleotides read TGTGCCAGCAGCGTAGTTCAGGGGTCAGATACGCAGTATTTT.

The chain joins TRBV3-1 (or the pseudogene TRBV3-2) to TRBJ1-4, with a tentative D call TRBD1 (6 bases). The CDR3 has 14 amino acids. Germline CDR1 reads LGHDT; CDR2 reads YNNKEL (reference sequence). Trimming stripped 4 bases from V and 7 bases from J, with 13 bases between. The CDR3 nucleotides are TGTGCCAGCAGCCGGATGGGGGCAATTGAAAAACTGTTTTTT. The encoded protein is CASSRMGAIEKLFF.

This clone has only one observation. The chain joins TRBV3-1 (or the pseudogene TRBV3-2) to TRBJ1-2, with TRBD1 identical over 8 bases. CDR3 length: 15 amino acids. CDR1 LGHDT and CDR2 YNNKEL come from the germline V gene (reference sequence). V lost 4 bases, J lost 7 bases, and 11 bases stayed unmatched. This chain's CDR3 is CASSRSRQGASGYTF. For the CDR3, the DNA is TGTGCCAGCAGCCGCTCCCGGCAGGGGGCGAGTGGCTACACCTTC.

The gene calls are TRBV7-9 and TRBJ2-7; D not certain. The germline V gene has CDR1 SEHNR and CDR2 FQNEAQ (reference sequence). The CDR3 runs to 12 residues. The V end was cut by 1 base, the J end by 7 bases, with 8 bases between. Here the CDR3 reads CASSLDIMEQYF. CDR3 sequence (DNA): TGTGCCAGCAGCTTAGACATCATGGAGCAGTACTTC.

The chain links TRBV7-8 to TRBJ1-5; 7 bases line up with TRBD1. The germline V gene encodes CDR1 SGHVS and CDR2 FQNEAQ. The CDR3 spans 15 residues. Trimming removed 4 bases from V and 6 bases from J; junction bases left unmatched: 9. Written as DNA, the CDR3 is TGTGCCAGCAGCTCCGACAGGGCAGCCGGTCAGCCCCAGCATTTT. It is translated as CASSSDRAAGQPQHF.

The chain combines TRBV5-1 with TRBJ2-5; a possible D gene is TRBD1 (5 bases). From germline, CDR1 is SGHRS and CDR2 YFSETQ. CDR3 size: 14 residues. Trimming removed 4 bases from V and 0 bases from J, with 10 bases in between. The CDR3 DNA is TGCGCCAGCAGCATGGCAGGGTACCAAGAGACCCAGTACTTC. It specifies CASSMAGYQETQYF.

This clone was found once. The genes are TRBV6-2 or TRBV6-3 and TRBJ1-1; D not certain. The CDR3 extends over 13 amino acids. Germline CDR1 and CDR2: MNHEY and SVGEGT. Trimming stripped 5 bases from V and 1 base from J, with 8 bases between. CDR3 DNA sequence: TGTGCCAGCAGTCATACAGCGAACACTGAAGCTTTCTTT. Protein: CASSHTANTEAFF.

In DNA, the CDR3 is TGTGCCATCAGTGGAAGCGAAGAGACCCAGTACTTC. This translates into CAISGSEETQYF. The chain couples TRBV10-3 to TRBJ2-5, with D hard to call. Trimming took 4 bases from V and 3 from J, leaving 6 bases between them. The CDR3 consists of 12 residues. CDR1 is ENHRY, CDR2 SYGVKD, per germline.

The V and J genes are TRBV20-1 and TRBJ2-7, with 8 bases matching TRBD1. The V and J ends lost 3 bases and 2 bases, in that order; junction bases with no gene match: 6. Germline V gene sequence: CDR1 DFQATT, CDR2 SNEGSKA (reference sequence). The CDR3 contains 14 residues. The CDR3 loop reads CSASKQGATYEQYF. The CDR3 nucleotides are TGCAGTGCTAGTAAGCAGGGGGCCACCTACGAGCAGTACTTC.

The rearrangement joins TRBV18 to TRBJ1-4, with TRBD1 matching over 7 bases. The V segment lost 2 bases and the J segment 4 bases; nucleotides outside the gene matches: 4. The CDR3 consists of 15 residues. The germline V gene encodes CDR1 KGHSH and CDR2 LQKENI. The CDR3 sequence: CASSPGTVFNEKLFF. The CDR3 nucleotides read TGTGCCAGCTCACCAGGGACAGTTTTTAATGAAAAACTGTTTTTT. The full variable domain, with the rest looked up from reference TRBV18 and TRBJ1-4, is NAGVMQNPRHLVRRRGQEARLRCSPMKGHSHVYWYRQLPEEGLKFMVYLQKENIIDESGMPKERFSAEFPKEGPSILRIQQVVRGDSAAYFCASSPGTVFNEKLFFGSGTQLSVL.

The chain employs TRBV19 and TRBJ1-2, with D perhaps matching TRBD1 (5 bases). The germline V gene encodes CDR1 LNHDA and CDR2 SQIVND (reference sequence). Trimming took off 5 bases at V and 2 bases at J, with 18 bases between the two ends. CDR3 length: 16 amino acids. DNA for the CDR3: TGTGCCAGTAGTGCTTGGGGGGAACCTAAAAACTATGGCTACACCTTC. This codes for CASSAWGEPKNYGYTF.

The chain carries TRBV14 and TRBJ2-3; TRBD1 might be the D (5 bases). CDR1 is SGHDN and CDR2 is FVKESK in the germline V gene. There are 17 residues in the CDR3. V was clipped by 1 base and J by 0 bases, with 14 bases between them. Here the CDR3 reads CASSQADSQTSTDTQYF. The CDR3 DNA is TGTGCCAGCAGCCAAGCAGACAGCCAAACTAGCACAGATACGCAGTATTTT.

The rearrangement links TRBV5-6 to TRBJ2-7; TRBD1 aligns across 7 bases. CDR3 length: 13 residues. V was pared by 4 bases and J by 7 bases, with 8 bases of the junction left unmatched. Per germline, CDR1 SGHDT and CDR2 YYEEEE. The CDR3 reads CASSPFGRGEQYF. The CDR3 region has the DNA TGTGCCAGCAGCCCGTTTGGCAGGGGGGAGCAGTACTTC.

This clone was picked up one time. The J gene is TRBJ2-4, the V gene TRBV11-2; 10 positions agree with TRBD2. Germline V lookup: CDR1 SGHAT, CDR2 FQNNGV. V shed 5 bases, J shed 0 bases, and the junction held 10 bases outside the gene matches. The CDR3 sequence is 18 residues long. The CDR3 spells CASSRRTSGILAKNIQYF. The DNA of the CDR3 is TGTGCCAGCAGCCGAAGGACTAGCGGTATATTAGCCAAAAACATTCAGTACTTC.

This clone has a count of ten or more. The CDR3 nucleotides are TGTGCCAGTAGTATAGTTGGGGAGTGGAGAGCCCTCCACTTT. The encoded protein is CASSIVGEWRALHF. The rearrangement links TRBV19 to TRBJ1-6; no clear D gene. V dropped 1 base and J dropped 14 bases, with 15 bases sitting between them. Germline assignment: CDR1 LNHDA and CDR2 SQIVND (reference sequence). The CDR3 runs to 14 residues.

V is TRBV9 and J is TRBJ2-1; unclear D gene. Germline loops: CDR1 SGDLS, CDR2 YYNGEE. The CDR3 sequence is 15 residues long. Trimming removed 0 bases from V and 4 bases from J, with 11 bases in between. This CDR3 reads CASSVEPERYNEQFF. The CDR3 nucleotides read TGTGCCAGCAGCGTAGAGCCCGAACGTTACAATGAGCAGTTCTTC.

The V call is TRBV19, the J call TRBJ2-3; D not certain. This CDR3 is built from 13 residues. V was cut by 5 bases and J by 4 bases, with 10 bases left in between. Germline CDR1 reads LNHDA; CDR2 reads SQIVND (reference sequence). For the CDR3, the DNA is TGTGCCAGTAGTCCCGGGTCACCAGATACGCAGTATTTT. The encoded protein is CASSPGSPDTQYF.